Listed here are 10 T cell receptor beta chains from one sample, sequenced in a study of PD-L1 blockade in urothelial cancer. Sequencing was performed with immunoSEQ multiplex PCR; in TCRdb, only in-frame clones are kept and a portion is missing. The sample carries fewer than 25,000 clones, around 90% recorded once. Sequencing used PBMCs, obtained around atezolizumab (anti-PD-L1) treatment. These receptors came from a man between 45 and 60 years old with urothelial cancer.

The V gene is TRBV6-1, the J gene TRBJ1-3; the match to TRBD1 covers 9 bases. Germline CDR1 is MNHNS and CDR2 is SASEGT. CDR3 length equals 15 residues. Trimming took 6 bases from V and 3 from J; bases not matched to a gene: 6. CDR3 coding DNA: TGTGCCAGCAGAGAACAGGGGGCCGGTGGAAACACCATATATTTT. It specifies CASREQGAGGNTIYF.

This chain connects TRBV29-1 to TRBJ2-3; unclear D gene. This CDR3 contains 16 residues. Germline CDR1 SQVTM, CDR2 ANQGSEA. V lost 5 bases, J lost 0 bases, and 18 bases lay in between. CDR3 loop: CSVQEGRKSSTDTQYF. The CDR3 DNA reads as TGCAGCGTTCAGGAAGGTAGAAAATCTAGCACAGATACGCAGTATTTT.

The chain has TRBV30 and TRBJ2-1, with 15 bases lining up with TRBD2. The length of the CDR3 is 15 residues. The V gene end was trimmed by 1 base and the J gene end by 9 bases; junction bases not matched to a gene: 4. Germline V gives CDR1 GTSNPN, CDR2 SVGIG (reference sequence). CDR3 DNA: TGTGCCTGGAGTGAAGGGACTAGCGGGAGGAGTGAGCAGTTCTTC. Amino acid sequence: CAWSEGTSGRSEQFF. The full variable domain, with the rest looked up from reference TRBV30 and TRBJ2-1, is SQTIHQWPATLVQPVGSPLSLECTVEGTSNPNLYWYRQAAGRGLQLLFYSVGIGQISSEVPQNLSASRPQDRQFILSSKKLLLSDSGFYLCAWSEGTSGRSEQFFGPGTRLTVL.

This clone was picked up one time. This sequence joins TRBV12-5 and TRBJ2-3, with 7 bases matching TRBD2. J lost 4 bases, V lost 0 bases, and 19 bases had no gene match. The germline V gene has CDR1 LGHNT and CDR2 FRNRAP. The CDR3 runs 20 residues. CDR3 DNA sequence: TGTGCTAGTGGTTTGGTACGTAGGGCGCGGCGCGGGGGAGTTGCAGATACGCAGTATTTT. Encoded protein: CASGLVRRARRGGVADTQYF. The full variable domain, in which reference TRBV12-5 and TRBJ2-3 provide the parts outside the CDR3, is DARVTQTPRHKVTEMGQEVTMRCQPILGHNTVFWYRQTMMQGLELLAYFRNRAPLDDSGMPKDRFSAEMPDATLATLKIQPSEPRDSAVYFCASGLVRRARRGGVADTQYFGPGTRLTVL.

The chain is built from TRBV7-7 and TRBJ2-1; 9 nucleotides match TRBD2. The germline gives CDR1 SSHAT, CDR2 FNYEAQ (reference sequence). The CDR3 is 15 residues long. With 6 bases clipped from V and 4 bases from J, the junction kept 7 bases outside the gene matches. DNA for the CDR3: TGTGCCAGCAGTCGAACTAGCGGGTTATACAATGAGCAGTTCTTC. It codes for CASSRTSGLYNEQFF.

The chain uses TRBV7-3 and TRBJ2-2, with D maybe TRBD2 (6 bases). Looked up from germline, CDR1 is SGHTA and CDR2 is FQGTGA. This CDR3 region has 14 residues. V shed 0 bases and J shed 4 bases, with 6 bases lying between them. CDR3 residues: CASSLTSGTGELFF. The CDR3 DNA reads TGTGCCAGCAGCTTAACTAGCGGCACCGGGGAGCTGTTTTTT.

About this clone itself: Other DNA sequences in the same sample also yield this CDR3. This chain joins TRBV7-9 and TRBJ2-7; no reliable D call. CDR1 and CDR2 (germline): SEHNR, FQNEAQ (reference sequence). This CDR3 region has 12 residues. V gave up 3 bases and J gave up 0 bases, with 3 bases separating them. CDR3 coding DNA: TGTGCCAGCAGCTTGAGCTCCTACGAGCAGTACTTC. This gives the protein CASSLSSYEQYF.

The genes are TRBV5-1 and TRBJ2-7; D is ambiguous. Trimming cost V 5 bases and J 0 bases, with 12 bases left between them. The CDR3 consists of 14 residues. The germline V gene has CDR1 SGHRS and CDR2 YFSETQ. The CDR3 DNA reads TGCGCCAGCAGACCTGAGGCCCTCTCCTACGAGCAGTACTTC. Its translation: CASRPEALSYEQYF. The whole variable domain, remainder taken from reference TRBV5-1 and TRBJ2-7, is KAGVTQTPRYLIKTRGQQVTLSCSPISGHRSVSWYQQTPGQGLQFLFEYFSETQRNKGNFPGRFSGRQFSNSRSEMNVSTLELGDSALYLCASRPEALSYEQYFGPGTRLTVT.

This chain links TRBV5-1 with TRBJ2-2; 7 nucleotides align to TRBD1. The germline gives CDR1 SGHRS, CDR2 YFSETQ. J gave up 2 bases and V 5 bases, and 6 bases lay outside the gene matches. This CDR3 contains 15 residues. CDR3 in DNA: TGCGCCAGCAGGTTCCGGACAGGTAACACCGGGGAGCTGTTTTTT. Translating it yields CASRFRTGNTGELFF.

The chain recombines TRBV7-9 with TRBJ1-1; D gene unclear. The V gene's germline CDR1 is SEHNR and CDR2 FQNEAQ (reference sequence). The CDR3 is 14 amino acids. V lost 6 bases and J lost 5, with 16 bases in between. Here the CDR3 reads CASRSTGSGTEAFF. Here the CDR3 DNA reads TGTGCCAGCAGGTCAACCGGGTCTGGGACTGAAGCTTTCTTT.